The sequence of this T cell receptor beta chain was determined in a study of PD-1 blockade in classical Hodgkin lymphoma. Across the study: Patients in the cohort were put on intravenous nivolumab, 3 mg/kg every 2 weeks. Whole-study findings and limits: Possible causes of repertoire differences, disease activity or prior therapy, remain undefined. CD4+ TCR diversity, unlike CD8+, rose significantly by C4D1.

TCRdb's copy holds only in-frame clones and misses some; the assay was immunoSEQ multiplex PCR. Of about 40,000 clones in the sample, 60% to 85% are singletons; the top ten hold approximately 10%. With no exception, relapse followed autologous stem cell transplantation in all patients, and brentuximab vedotin exposure varied. The study recorded best responses of complete response, partial response or progressive disease. About this clone itself: The antigen is unknown.

This CDR3 has 14 amino acids. The germline V gene encodes CDR1 SGHTA and CDR2 FQGTGA. The trim removed 3 bases at V and 0 bases at J, leaving 1 base unmatched. Here the sequenced sample was peripheral blood mononuclear cells (PBMCs), taken at baseline. The chain recombines TRBV7-3 with TRBJ1-1; 7 bases match TRBD1. The receptor was isolated from a human donor with classical Hodgkin lymphoma. DNA for the CDR3: TGTGCCAGCAGCTTTGACAGGGTGAACACTGAAGCTTTCTTT. It yields the protein CASSFDRVNTEAFF.